This passage covers 13 T cell receptor beta chains from one sample sequenced in a study of blood T cell repertoires in COVID-19. TCRdb's copy holds only in-frame clones and misses some; the assay was immunoSEQ multiplex PCR. This sample has roughly 110,000 clones, with 84% found just once. The sequencing input was peripheral blood. The receptors here all came from a woman aged 55 to 70 with acute or convalescent COVID-19.

The V and J genes are TRBV6-2 or TRBV6-3 and TRBJ1-5, with 8 positions matching TRBD1. CDR3 length: 17 amino acids. Germline V CDR1 and CDR2: MNHEY, SVGEGT. V lost 4 bases and J lost 5; bases outside the gene matches: 13. The CDR3 is CASSFFVQGARDQPQHF. CDR3 DNA: TGTGCCAGCAGTTTTTTCGTCCAGGGGGCAAGGGATCAGCCCCAGCATTTT.

CDR3 amino acids: CASSARIYGGRRETQYF. CDR3 sequence (DNA): TGTGCCAGCAGCGCCAGAATATACGGGGGGCGGAGAGAGACCCAGTACTTC. V usage is TRBV9 and J usage is TRBJ2-5, with D tentatively TRBD2 (7 bases). Trimming took 3 bases from V and 4 from J, leaving 22 bases between them. CDR1 and CDR2 from the germline V gene are SGDLS and YYNGEE. The CDR3 length is 17 residues.

This clone was seen only once. The J gene is TRBJ2-7, the V gene TRBV10-1; 9 nucleotides align to TRBD1. The trim removed 6 bases at V and 2 bases at J, leaving 2 bases unmatched. This CDR3 contains 13 residues. The germline V gene has CDR1 WNHNN and CDR2 SYGVQD (reference sequence). CDR3 DNA: TGCGCCAGCAGCACAGGGGGCACCTACGAGCAGTACTTC. Amino acids: CASSTGGTYEQYF.

The chain links TRBV5-1 to TRBJ2-5; 8 bases are shared with TRBD1. This CDR3 is 14 amino acids long. V dropped 4 bases and J dropped 2; count of bases not matched to a gene: 4. Germline lookup yields CDR1 SGHRS and CDR2 YFSETQ. CDR3 sequence (DNA): TGCGCCAGCAGCCAATGGACAGGGCAAGAGACCCAGTACTTC. Translating gives CASSQWTGQETQYF.

V and J are TRBV30 and TRBJ1-1, with TRBD1 as a possible D gene (5 bases). The CDR3 runs 15 residues. Trimming took 0 bases from V and 5 from J, leaving 16 bases between them. Per the germline V gene, CDR1 is GTSNPN and CDR2 is SVGIG (reference sequence). This chain's CDR3 is CAWSVSIQGETEAFF. As DNA, the CDR3 is TGTGCCTGGAGTGTATCAATTCAGGGCGAAACTGAAGCTTTCTTT. Variable domain in full (rest from reference TRBV30 and TRBJ1-1): SQTIHQWPATLVQPVGSPLSLECTVEGTSNPNLYWYRQAAGRGLQLLFYSVGIGQISSEVPQNLSASRPQDRQFILSSKKLLLSDSGFYLCAWSVSIQGETEAFFGQGTRLTVV.

This clone was counted only a few times. The J gene is TRBJ1-3, the V gene TRBV12-5, with D tentatively TRBD1 (5 bases). The germline V and J ends were trimmed by 1 base and 7 bases, with 11 bases remaining between them. The V gene's germline CDR1 is LGHNT and CDR2 FRNRAP. The length of the CDR3 is 14 residues. The CDR3: CASGLGHSGNTIYF. DNA of the CDR3: TGTGCTAGTGGTTTGGGTCACTCAGGGAACACCATATATTTT. The whole variable domain, remainder taken from reference TRBV12-5 and TRBJ1-3, is DARVTQTPRHKVTEMGQEVTMRCQPILGHNTVFWYRQTMMQGLELLAYFRNRAPLDDSGMPKDRFSAEMPDATLATLKIQPSEPRDSAVYFCASGLGHSGNTIYFGEGSWLTVV.

V is TRBV28 and J is TRBJ2-7, with D possibly TRBD2 on 5 matching bases. With 2 bases removed from V and 7 bases from J, the gap between germline ends came to 6 bases. This CDR3 spans 11 amino acids. Germline CDR1 reads MDHEN; CDR2 reads SYDVKM. The CDR3 here is CASSLTGEQYF. The CDR3 DNA reads as TGTGCCAGCAGTTTAACGGGGGAGCAGTACTTC.

The genes are TRBV19 and TRBJ2-5; TRBD1 matches 12 bases. Germline CDR1 LNHDA, CDR2 SQIVND (reference sequence). The V and J ends lost 4 bases and 4 bases, in that order; junction bases with no gene match: 4. The CDR3 covers 15 residues. The chain's CDR3 is CASSSGTGGGETQYF. The CDR3 DNA reads TGTGCCAGTAGTAGCGGGACAGGGGGCGGAGAGACCCAGTACTTC.

CDR3 protein: CASLALRGVEGYTF. CDR3 DNA: TGTGCCAGCCTAGCTCTCAGGGGGGTGGAAGGCTACACCTTC. The rearrangement links TRBV11-3 to TRBJ1-2; TRBD1 matches at 7 bases. Germline loops: CDR1 SGHNT, CDR2 YENEEA. Trimming removed 8 bases from V and 8 bases from J; junction bases left unmatched: 14. The length of the CDR3 is 14 residues.

The V and J genes are TRBV28 and TRBJ2-7; D possibly corresponds to TRBD2 (5 bases). Germline CDR1 reads MDHEN; CDR2 reads SYDVKM. The CDR3 is 15 residues long. The V and J ends lost 7 bases and 3 bases respectively, with 19 bases between them. The CDR3 bases are TGTGCCAGCATATTCAGCGGAAGCCCCGACTACGAGCAGTACTTC. This translates into CASIFSGSPDYEQYF.

The chain uses TRBV13 and TRBJ2-7, with 7 bases that match TRBD2. The V and J ends lost 2 bases and 1 base, in that order; junction bases with no gene match: 8. CDR1 is PRHDT and CDR2 is FYEKMQ in the germline V gene (reference sequence). CDR3 length: 16 amino acids. The DNA of the CDR3 is TGTGCCAGCAGCTTAATGGGACTATCCTCTTCCTACGAGCAGTACTTC. Translating gives CASSLMGLSSSYEQYF.

This clone was picked up one time. This sequence joins TRBV3-1 (or the pseudogene TRBV3-2) and TRBJ2-3; 10 bases align to TRBD2. Germline lookup yields CDR1 LGHDT and CDR2 YNNKEL (reference sequence). This CDR3 has 17 residues. The ends lost 4 bases at V and 6 bases at J; junction bases unmatched: 13. The CDR3 sequence: CASSPRASGGSGDTQYF. The DNA of the CDR3 is TGTGCCAGCAGCCCACGCGCTAGCGGGGGCTCTGGGGATACGCAGTATTTT.

The chain employs TRBV6-4 and TRBJ2-3, with TRBD2 as a possible D gene (5 bases). The length of the CDR3 is 16 residues. With 0 bases removed from V and 1 base from J, the gap between germline ends came to 11 bases. Germline CDR1 reads MRHNA; CDR2 reads SNTAGT. The DNA of the CDR3 is TGTGCCAGCAGTGACTCGCGGGTAGGAGGCACAGATACGCAGTATTTT. This encodes CASSDSRVGGTDTQYF.